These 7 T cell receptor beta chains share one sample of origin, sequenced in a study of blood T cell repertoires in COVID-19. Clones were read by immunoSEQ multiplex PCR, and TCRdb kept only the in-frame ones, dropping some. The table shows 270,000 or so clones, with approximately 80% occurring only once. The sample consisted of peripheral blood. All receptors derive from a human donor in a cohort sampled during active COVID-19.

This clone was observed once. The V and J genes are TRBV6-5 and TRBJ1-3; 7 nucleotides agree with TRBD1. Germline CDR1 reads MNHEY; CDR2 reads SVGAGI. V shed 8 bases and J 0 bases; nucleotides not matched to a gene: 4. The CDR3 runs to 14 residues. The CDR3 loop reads CASRRGASGNTIYF. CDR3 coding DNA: TGTGCCAGCCGCAGGGGGGCCTCTGGAAACACCATATATTTT.

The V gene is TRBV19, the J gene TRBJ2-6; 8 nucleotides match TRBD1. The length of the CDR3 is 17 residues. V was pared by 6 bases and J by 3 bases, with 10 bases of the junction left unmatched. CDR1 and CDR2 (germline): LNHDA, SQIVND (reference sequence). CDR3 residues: CASRPPQGAGGANVLTF. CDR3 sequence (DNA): TGTGCCAGTAGACCACCTCAGGGGGCTGGTGGGGCCAACGTCCTGACTTTC.

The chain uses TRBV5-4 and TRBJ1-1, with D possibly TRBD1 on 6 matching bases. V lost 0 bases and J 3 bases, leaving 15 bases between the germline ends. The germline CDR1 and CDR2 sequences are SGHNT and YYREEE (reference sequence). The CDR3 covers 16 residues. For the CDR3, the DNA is TGTGCCAGCAGCTTGGGTATAGGGGGAGTTTACACTGAAGCTTTCTTT. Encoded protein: CASSLGIGGVYTEAFF.

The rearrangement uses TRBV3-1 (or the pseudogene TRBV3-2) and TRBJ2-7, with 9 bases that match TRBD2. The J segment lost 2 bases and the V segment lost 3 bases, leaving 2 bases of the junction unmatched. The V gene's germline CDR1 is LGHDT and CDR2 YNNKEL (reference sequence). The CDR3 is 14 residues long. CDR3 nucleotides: TGTGCCAGCAGCCACGGCGGGGGGGCCTACGAGCAGTACTTC. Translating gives CASSHGGGAYEQYF.

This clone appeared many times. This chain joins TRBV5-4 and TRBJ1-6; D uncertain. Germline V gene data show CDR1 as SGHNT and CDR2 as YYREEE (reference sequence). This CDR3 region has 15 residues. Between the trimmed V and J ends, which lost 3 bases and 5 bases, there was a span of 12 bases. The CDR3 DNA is TGTGCCAGCAGCTCGGGCCCCGGGGATAATTCACCCCTCCACTTT. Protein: CASSSGPGDNSPLHF. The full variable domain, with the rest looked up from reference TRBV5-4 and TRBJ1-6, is ETGVTQSPTHLIKTRGQQVTLRCSSQSGHNTVSWYQQALGQGPQFIFQYYREEENGRGNFPPRFSGLQFPNYSSELNVNALELDDSALYLCASSSGPGDNSPLHFGNGTRLTVT.

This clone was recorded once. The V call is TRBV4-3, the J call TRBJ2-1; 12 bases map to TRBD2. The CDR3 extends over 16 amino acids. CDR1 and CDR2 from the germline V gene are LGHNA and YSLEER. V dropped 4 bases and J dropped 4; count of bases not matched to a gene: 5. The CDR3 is CASSLGGLAGYNEQFF. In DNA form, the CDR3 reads TGCGCCAGCAGCCTGGGGGGACTAGCGGGTTACAATGAGCAGTTCTTC.

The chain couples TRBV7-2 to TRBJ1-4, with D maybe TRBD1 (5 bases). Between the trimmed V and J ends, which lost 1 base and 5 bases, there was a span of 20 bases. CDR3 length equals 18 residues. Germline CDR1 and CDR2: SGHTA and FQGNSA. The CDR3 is CASSLGAFRQLPNEKLFF. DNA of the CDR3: TGTGCCAGCAGCTTAGGCGCCTTCCGACAGTTACCGAATGAAAAACTGTTTTTT.